This TCR beta chain came from a study of T-cell memory formation after mild COVID-19. Trimming left V 2 bases short and J 2 bases short, with 8 bases between. The CDR3 is made up of 13 amino acids. Germline loops: CDR1 DFQATT, CDR2 SNEGSKA (reference sequence). TCRdb called the 5' RACE reads again in MiXCR, with one record for every CDR3 protein. The repertoire holds 200,000 to 300,000 distinct CDR3 sequences, with roughly a tenth as singletons. This receptor was obtained from a man aged 18 to 29 who had mild COVID-19 (a few samples of this study predate the infection). Cell type and time point are not known. Material for sequencing was PBMCs or a T cell subset sorted from them (not recorded which). The chain is built from TRBV20-1 and TRBJ2-3; tentative D call: TRBD1 (5 bases). The CDR3 bases are TGCAGTGCTAGATCGGACACCACAGATACGCAGTATTTT. Protein sequence: CSARSDTTDTQYF.